These 29 T cell receptor beta chains were sequenced from one sample in a study of Ad26.COV2.S vaccination and SARS-CoV-2 variants. TCRdb's table, derived via immunoSEQ multiplex PCR, lists solely in-frame clones and lacks some. The sample lists under 150,000 clones, roughly 85% occurring once. Sequenced here: peripheral blood, sampled after recovery from COVID-19. The receptors originated from a human donor who had recovered from COVID-19.

This CDR3 is CASSLTGTSGTNTGELFF. CDR3 in DNA: TGTGCCAGCAGTTTAACTGGGACTAGCGGAACGAACACCGGGGAGCTGTTTTTT. This chain joins TRBV28 and TRBJ2-2, with 11 bases aligning to TRBD2. The germline gives CDR1 MDHEN, CDR2 SYDVKM. Germline trimming cut 2 bases from V and 0 bases from J; bases unmatched to any gene: 5. The length of the CDR3 is 18 residues. The full variable domain, rest sourced from reference TRBV28 and TRBJ2-2, is DVKVTQSSRYLVKRTGEKVFLECVQDMDHENMFWYRQDPGLGLRLIYFSYDVKMKEKGDIPEGYSVSREKKERFSLILESASTNQTSMYLCASSLTGTSGTNTGELFFGEGSRLTVL.

The genes are TRBV19 and TRBJ1-2, with D perhaps TRBD1 (5 bases). CDR1 and CDR2 from the germline V gene are LNHDA and SQIVND (reference sequence). This CDR3 comprises 12 residues. The germline V and J ends were trimmed by 6 bases and 5 bases, with 10 bases remaining between them. As DNA, the CDR3 is TGTGCCAGTAGCACTGACAGTTATGGCTACACCTTC. Translated: CASSTDSYGYTF.

The rearrangement joins TRBV5-5 to TRBJ2-1; 8 bases agree with TRBD1. The CDR3 length is 16 residues. Germline CDR1 reads SGHKS; CDR2 reads YYEKEE (reference sequence). With 1 base clipped from V and 8 bases from J, the junction kept 11 bases outside the gene matches. CDR3 residues: CASSLIIGQGYDEQFF. CDR3 nucleotide sequence: TGTGCCAGCAGCTTGATCATCGGACAGGGATATGATGAGCAGTTCTTC.

The V gene is TRBV25-1, the J gene TRBJ1-4; D unresolved. The V end lost 4 bases, the J end lost 7 bases, and 7 bases lay between the germline ends. Germline V gene lookup returns CDR1 MGHDK and CDR2 SYGVNS. This CDR3 spans 12 amino acids. Written as DNA, the CDR3 is TGTGCCAGCAGTGCGTCAGCTGAAAAACTGTTTTTT. It translates to CASSASAEKLFF.

The rearrangement uses TRBV9 and TRBJ1-6; D is uncertain. Germline V lookup: CDR1 SGDLS, CDR2 YYNGEE. The CDR3 totals 14 residues. V gave up 7 bases and J gave up 7 bases, with 15 bases separating them. CDR3 in DNA: TGTGCCAGCTCCCCTACAGCATGGAATTCACCCCTCCACTTT. Protein product: CASSPTAWNSPLHF.

For this clone: A read error may produce the germline difference seen at one junction end. V is TRBV5-1 and J is TRBJ2-2; D not resolved. The length of the CDR3 is 12 residues. From germline, CDR1 is SGHRS and CDR2 YFSETQ. CDR3 loop: CASRFGGGELFF. As DNA, the CDR3 is TGCGCCAGCCGCTTCGGTGGCGGGGAGCTGTTTTTT.

The chain employs TRBV2 and TRBJ2-3; TRBD2 aligns across 11 bases. The CDR3 covers 15 residues. Germline V gives CDR1 SNHLY, CDR2 FYNNEI. The trim removed 5 bases at V and 5 bases at J, leaving 6 bases unmatched. Here the CDR3 reads CASSLLAGAGDTQYF. DNA of the CDR3: TGTGCCAGCAGTTTACTAGCGGGGGCCGGAGATACGCAGTATTTT.

J is TRBJ1-2 and V is TRBV7-2; D possibly corresponds to TRBD1 (6 bases). This CDR3 has 12 residues. With 4 bases removed from V and 4 bases from J, the gap between germline ends came to 7 bases. Germline CDR1 reads SGHTA; CDR2 reads FQGNSA. CDR3: CASSSRGYGYTF. The CDR3 DNA is TGTGCCAGCAGCTCCAGGGGCTATGGCTACACCTTC.

The chain employs TRBV2 and TRBJ1-4; D might be TRBD1 (5 bases). This CDR3 is built from 15 residues. Germline loops: CDR1 SNHLY, CDR2 FYNNEI. Trimming stripped 4 bases from V and 3 bases from J, with 12 bases between. CDR3: CASSGSLGANEKLFF. DNA for the CDR3: TGTGCCAGCAGTGGATCCCTAGGGGCTAATGAAAAACTGTTTTTT.

The V gene is TRBV19, the J gene TRBJ1-1, with D hard to call. Germline V gene sequence: CDR1 LNHDA, CDR2 SQIVND (reference sequence). V shed 6 bases and J shed 1 base, with 15 bases lying between them. This CDR3 spans 15 amino acids. CDR3 sequence: CASSLILQQNTEAFF. For the CDR3, the DNA is TGTGCCAGTAGCCTGATATTACAGCAGAACACTGAAGCTTTCTTT.

Remarks on this clone: Relative to the germline gene, one junction end is altered; a read error may explain this. The chain links TRBV7-2 to TRBJ2-5, with D uncertain. The CDR3 sequence is 14 residues long. The germline gives CDR1 SGHTA, CDR2 FQGNSA. CDR3 amino acids: CASSPIHSVETRYF. The CDR3 nucleotides are TGTGCCAGCAGCCCCATTCATAGTGTAGAGACCCGGTACTTC.

The gene calls are TRBV29-1 and TRBJ1-2; D not resolved. Germline assignment: CDR1 SQVTM and CDR2 ANQGSEA. V lost 1 base, J lost 5 bases, and 8 bases lay in between. The CDR3 contains 12 residues. The CDR3 nucleotides read TGCAGCGTTGAAGCCGAGATATATGGCTACACCTTC. Protein sequence: CSVEAEIYGYTF.

This clone was seen a handful of times. The chain links TRBV28 to TRBJ2-1; TRBD1 might be the D (6 bases). This CDR3 has 15 residues. Trimming stripped 1 base from V and 3 bases from J, with 10 bases between. Germline lookup yields CDR1 MDHEN and CDR2 SYDVKM. CDR3 sequence reads: CASSLFGTNYNEQFF. The CDR3, as DNA: TGTGCCAGCAGTTTATTCGGGACAAACTACAATGAGCAGTTCTTC.

The V call is TRBV28, the J call TRBJ1-1, with D maybe TRBD1 (5 bases). The germline CDR1 and CDR2 sequences are MDHEN and SYDVKM. Trimming cost V 6 bases and J 3 bases, with 23 bases left between them. The CDR3 totals 17 residues. The CDR3, as DNA: TGTGCCAGCAGGAGGAGGGGAATGGGCCTCATAGACACTGAAGCTTTCTTT. Encoded protein: CASRRRGMGLIDTEAFF.

This chain joins TRBV15 and TRBJ2-1, with TRBD2 matching over 8 bases. In germline, CDR1 is LNHNV, CDR2 YYDKDF (reference sequence). This CDR3 spans 17 amino acids. Trimming removed 3 bases from V and 8 bases from J; junction bases left unmatched: 15. CDR3 coding DNA: TGTGCCACCAGCAGTACCTATCGGGGGGGCAGTGTTGATGAGCAGTTCTTC. It translates to CATSSTYRGGSVDEQFF. The full variable domain, in which reference TRBV15 and TRBJ2-1 provide the parts outside the CDR3, is DAMVIQNPRYQVTQFGKPVTLSCSQTLNHNVMYWYQQKSSQAPKLLFHYYDKDFNNEADTPDNFQSRRPNTSFCFLDIRSPGLGDTAMYLCATSSTYRGGSVDEQFFGPGTRLTVL.

J is TRBJ2-1 and V is TRBV5-1, with TRBD2 matching over 10 bases. This CDR3 region has 14 residues. Germline lookup yields CDR1 SGHRS and CDR2 YFSETQ. V shed 1 base, J shed 8 bases, and the junction held 3 bases outside the gene matches. CDR3 region: CASSLTSGVYEQFF. The CDR3, as DNA: TGCGCCAGCAGCTTGACTAGCGGGGTGTATGAGCAGTTCTTC.

This chain links TRBV6-2 or TRBV6-3 with TRBJ2-1; perhaps TRBD2 as D (5 bases). This CDR3 is 18 amino acids long. The V gene's germline CDR1 is MNHEY and CDR2 SVGEGT. V gave up 0 bases and J gave up 4 bases, with 19 bases separating them. CDR3 sequence: CASSYSPRLLSGYNEQFF. The CDR3 nucleotides read TGTGCCAGCAGTTACTCGCCCCGACTACTTTCGGGTTACAATGAGCAGTTCTTC.

This rearrangement joins TRBV7-2 to TRBJ2-2; 9 positions agree with TRBD1. The CDR3 runs to 16 residues. Looked up from germline, CDR1 is SGHTA and CDR2 is FQGNSA. V dropped 6 bases and J dropped 5; count of bases not matched to a gene: 10. The CDR3 region has the DNA TGTGCCAGCAGGGAGCGCGGACAGGGGAGTACCGGGGAGCTGTTTTTT. This codes for CASRERGQGSTGELFF.

This sequence joins TRBV5-4 and TRBJ1-2; the D gene is possibly TRBD1 (6 bases). There are 13 residues in the CDR3. Germline V lookup: CDR1 SGHNT, CDR2 YYREEE (reference sequence). Trimming took off 5 bases at V and 4 bases at J, with 12 bases between the two ends. The CDR3 DNA is TGTGCCAGCAGGGGGGCGGCTACCTATGGCTACACCTTC. This sequence encodes CASRGAATYGYTF.

There are many counts of this clone. The rearrangement links TRBV4-3 to TRBJ1-4; D not resolved. The CDR3 runs to 15 residues. In germline, CDR1 is LGHNA, CDR2 YSLEER. The V and J ends lost 2 bases and 5 bases respectively, with 12 bases between them. This chain's CDR3 is CASSQRRSTNEKLFF. Here the CDR3 DNA reads TGCGCCAGCAGCCAACGAAGGTCCACAAATGAAAAACTGTTTTTT.

As for this clone: The sample holds other DNA sequences that translate to the same CDR3. This chain joins TRBV27 and TRBJ1-6; D remains ambiguous. V dropped 2 bases and J dropped 7 bases, with 6 bases sitting between them. The CDR3 loop spans 13 amino acids. Germline V CDR1 and CDR2: MNHEY, SMNVEV (reference sequence). The CDR3 protein is CASSLRQNSPLHF. CDR3 DNA: TGTGCCAGCAGTTTACGTCAGAATTCACCCCTCCACTTT.

J is TRBJ2-7 and V is TRBV15; D tentatively fits TRBD1 or TRBD2 (5 bases each). CDR1 is LNHNV and CDR2 is YYDKDF in the germline V gene (reference sequence). V was shortened by 4 bases and J by 7 bases, with 17 bases between the two germline ends. The CDR3 is 14 residues long. The CDR3 loop reads CATSTGTVSREQYF. CDR3 sequence (DNA): TGTGCCACCAGCACCGGGACCGTCAGCCGGGAGCAGTACTTC.

V is TRBV5-1 and J is TRBJ2-3, with 13 bases lining up with TRBD2. The CDR3 covers 17 residues. Germline CDR1 reads SGHRS; CDR2 reads YFSETQ. V dropped 7 bases and J dropped 0; count of bases not matched to a gene: 8. CDR3 sequence reads: CASRTSGGPYSTDTQYF. CDR3 bases: TGCGCCAGCCGGACTAGCGGGGGCCCTTATAGCACAGATACGCAGTATTTT.

This clone was observed once. This chain connects TRBV6-5 to TRBJ2-7; TRBD1 or TRBD2 may be the D gene (5 bases each). The V end was cut by 2 bases, the J end by 2 bases, with 13 bases between. CDR1 is MNHEY and CDR2 is SVGAGI in the germline V gene. CDR3 length equals 15 residues. The CDR3 coding sequence is TGTGCCAGCAGTTACGGGGCACACGGGGCCTACGAGCAGTACTTC. Encoded protein: CASSYGAHGAYEQYF.

The chain is built from TRBV12-3 or TRBV12-4 and TRBJ2-1, with D possibly called TRBD1 or TRBD2 (6 bases each). The CDR3 is made up of 13 amino acids. Trimming removed 6 bases from V and 8 bases from J, with 14 bases in between. DNA of the CDR3: TGTGCCAGCAGCTCCCCGAGGGGGGATGAGCAGTTCTTC. Protein product: CASSSPRGDEQFF.

This chain links TRBV19 with TRBJ2-3; 9 positions match TRBD1. Germline CDR1 and CDR2: LNHDA and SQIVND (reference sequence). V was pared by 4 bases and J by 4 bases, with 9 bases of the junction left unmatched. CDR3 length: 16 amino acids. The CDR3 loop reads CASSNYLGQGSDTQYF. CDR3 DNA: TGTGCCAGTAGTAATTATCTAGGACAGGGGTCAGATACGCAGTATTTT.

V and J are TRBV15 and TRBJ2-5; D unresolved. V lost 0 bases, J lost 1 base, and 6 bases lay in between. The CDR3 contains 14 residues. Per germline, CDR1 LNHNV and CDR2 YYDKDF (reference sequence). CDR3 amino acids: CATSRDRAQETQYF. The CDR3 DNA reads as TGTGCCACCAGCAGAGATCGTGCCCAAGAGACCCAGTACTTC.

This sequence joins TRBV6-5 and TRBJ1-2, with D maybe TRBD1 (5 bases). Germline assignment: CDR1 MNHEY and CDR2 SVGAGI. Deletions cut 10 bases from V and 8 bases from J, with 17 bases between. The CDR3 consists of 12 residues. CDR3 coding DNA: TGTGCCACCATGTATCTAGGGGTGGGCTACACCTTC. Residues: CATMYLGVGYTF.

CDR3 protein: CASSFWGVSSTDTQYF. The CDR3, as DNA: TGTGCCAGTAGTTTCTGGGGGGTCTCTTCCACAGATACGCAGTATTTT. The chain is built from TRBV19 and TRBJ2-3; maybe TRBD2 (6 bases). The germline V gene has CDR1 LNHDA and CDR2 SQIVND (reference sequence). This CDR3 is built from 16 residues. V lost 5 bases and J lost 2, with 17 bases in between.